One and the same sample provided the 28 T cell receptor beta chains below, sequenced in a study of cytomegalovirus exposure and HLA in healthy donors. Use of 60 Vbeta and 13 Jbeta primers characterized the PCR. Repertoires were generated with immunoSEQ multiplex PCR, while TCRdb's copy carries only in-frame clones and drops some. This table has around 200,000 clones, around 85% appearing once. Sequencing was done on a sample of PBMCs. These receptors all stem from a woman between 50 and 59 years old in good health and CMV-seronegative.

Only a few counts were recorded for this clone. The V call is TRBV19, the J call TRBJ2-1, with TRBD2 as a possible D gene (6 bases). Germline CDR1 reads LNHDA; CDR2 reads SQIVND (reference sequence). V was pared by 6 bases and J by 2 bases, with 8 bases between. The CDR3 is 13 amino acids. The CDR3 reads CASRGGAYNEQFF. The DNA for the CDR3 is TGTGCCAGTAGAGGAGGGGCCTACAATGAGCAGTTCTTC.

This sequence joins TRBV1 and TRBJ2-3; the DNA was not compared with TRBD2, the D call given in the table. TRBV1 constitutes a pseudogene. The CDR3 has 16 amino acids. The CDR3 nucleotides are TGCACCAGCAGCCGAGCGGGAGGGCCGGAGGCAGATACGCAGTATTTT. This encodes CTSSRAGGPEADTQYF.

V gene TRBV19 combines with J gene TRBJ2-7; 9 positions match TRBD1. CDR1 LNHDA and CDR2 SQIVND come from the germline V gene (reference sequence). This CDR3 spans 13 amino acids. The ends lost 4 bases at V and 3 bases at J; junction bases unmatched: 1. The CDR3 DNA follows: TGTGCCAGTAGTAACAGGGGGCTCTACGAGCAGTACTTC. Translated: CASSNRGLYEQYF.

Notes on this clone: Lacking the conserved final phenylalanine or tryptophan, this CDR3 likely reflects a read error. The DNA is left out, because the CDR3 cannot be placed on it with certainty; the CDR3 is given as TCRdb lists it. The CDR3 protein is CASGQGRVL. The genes are TRBV6-5 and TRBJ2-7; TRBD1 was called by the table and not checked on the DNA. Germline V gene sequence: CDR1 MNHEY, CDR2 SVGAGI. The CDR3 is 9 residues long, ends included.

The rearrangement joins TRBV6-1 to TRBJ2-7, with TRBD1 matching 8 bases. The CDR3 consists of 14 residues. The V gene's germline CDR1 is MNHNS and CDR2 SASEGT. V dropped 2 bases and J dropped 5; count of bases not matched to a gene: 5. CDR3 residues: CASSEIQGADEQYF. Here the CDR3 DNA reads TGTGCCAGCAGTGAAATCCAGGGGGCAGACGAGCAGTACTTC.

The gene calls are TRBV27 and TRBJ1-1; 8 positions match TRBD1. Germline CDR1 reads MNHEY; CDR2 reads SMNVEV (reference sequence). CDR3 length: 14 residues. V shed 7 bases and J 6 bases; nucleotides not matched to a gene: 10. DNA of the CDR3: TGTGCCAGCACCCTCAACAGGGGGGCTGCTGAAGCTTTCTTT. It yields the protein CASTLNRGAAEAFF.

Worth noting for this clone: At one boundary the junction diverges from the germline segment, which might be a read error. For the CDR3, the DNA is TGTTCCAGCAGCCCGACTAGCGGGAGTCGCACCGGGGAGCTGTTTTTT. Translating it yields CSSSPTSGSRTGELFF. This chain joins TRBV7-9 and TRBJ2-2, with 12 bases identical to TRBD2. The germline V gene has CDR1 SEHNR and CDR2 FQNEAQ (reference sequence). This CDR3 is built from 16 residues.

A word on this clone: Other DNA sequences in this specimen translate into the identical CDR3. This chain joins TRBV11-3 and TRBJ2-5, with D possibly being TRBD2 (7 bases). Per germline, CDR1 SGHNT and CDR2 YENEEA. V lost 5 bases, J lost 2 bases, and 12 bases lay in between. The CDR3 totals 14 residues. In DNA, the CDR3 is TGTGCCAGCAGCACAAGGGGGGGACAAGAGACCCAGTACTTC. Translated: CASSTRGGQETQYF.

This sequence joins TRBV28 and TRBJ1-2; tentatively, D is TRBD1 (5 bases). Trimming pared 7 bases from V and 5 bases from J, leaving 17 bases between. From germline, CDR1 is MDHEN and CDR2 SYDVKM. This CDR3 region has 14 residues. CDR3 region: CASNPDSRIYGYTF. CDR3 in DNA: TGTGCCAGCAATCCCGACAGCCGCATTTATGGCTACACCTTC.

This clone appeared a few times. The chain links TRBV4-1 to TRBJ1-1; TRBD1 is a possible D gene (5 bases). This CDR3 has 17 amino acids. The V end was cut by 1 base, the J end by 3 bases, with 18 bases between. Germline-derived CDR1 and CDR2 are MGHRA and YSYEKL. DNA of the CDR3: TGCGCCAGCAGCCAAGTAGGGGACTTAGGTACGGACACTGAAGCTTTCTTT. Protein: CASSQVGDLGTDTEAFF.

V gene TRBV28 combines with J gene TRBJ2-7; D is unresolved. The CDR3 is 11 amino acids. V was pared by 1 base and J by 6 bases, with 4 bases between. Looked up from germline, CDR1 is MDHEN and CDR2 is SYDVKM. The CDR3 coding sequence is TGTGCCAGCAGTTTATCTACCGAGCAGTACTTC. It encodes CASSLSTEQYF.

The rearrangement uses TRBV6-1 and TRBJ2-7; the match to TRBD2 covers 7 bases. With 4 bases clipped from V and 7 bases from J, the junction kept 10 bases outside the gene matches. Germline CDR1 is MNHNS and CDR2 is SASEGT. This CDR3 region has 14 residues. This chain's CDR3 is CASSGTRVLQEQYF. The CDR3 nucleotides read TGTGCCAGCAGTGGGACTAGGGTCTTGCAAGAGCAGTACTTC.

The chain couples TRBV4-3 to TRBJ2-1, with 11 nucleotides matching TRBD2. CDR1 and CDR2 from the germline V gene are LGHNA and YSLEER. The CDR3 contains 18 residues. V gave up 1 base and J gave up 9 bases; unmatched junction bases: 14. The CDR3 spells CASSQAPRGLAADGEQFF. The CDR3 nucleotides read TGCGCCAGCAGCCAAGCCCCCCGGGGACTAGCGGCGGACGGTGAGCAGTTCTTC.

This chain uses TRBV9 with TRBJ2-3; D remains ambiguous. The CDR3 totals 14 residues. The V end was cut by 7 bases, the J end by 0 bases, with 12 bases between. CDR1 and CDR2 from the germline V gene are SGDLS and YYNGEE. CDR3 coding DNA: TGTGCCAGCGGCACCCATTTGAGCACAGATACGCAGTATTTT. This sequence encodes CASGTHLSTDTQYF.

The J gene is TRBJ2-5, the V gene TRBV7-9; 9 nucleotides line up with TRBD1. CDR1 and CDR2 (germline): SEHNR, FQNEAQ (reference sequence). The trim removed 5 bases at V and 4 bases at J, leaving 5 bases unmatched. The CDR3 is 14 residues long. The chain's CDR3 is CASSNRDRVETQYF. In nucleotides, the CDR3 is TGTGCCAGCAGCAACCGGGACAGGGTAGAGACCCAGTACTTC.

This sequence joins TRBV19 and TRBJ2-7, with a tentative D call TRBD2 (6 bases). Germline CDR1 is LNHDA and CDR2 is SQIVND (reference sequence). CDR3 length: 16 amino acids. V was trimmed by 5 bases and J by 1 base, leaving 18 bases between them. This CDR3 reads CASSDLGAGLSYEQYF. In DNA, the CDR3 is TGTGCCAGTAGTGACCTTGGGGCGGGATTATCCTACGAGCAGTACTTC.

The rearrangement joins TRBV4-1 to TRBJ2-4; 9 nucleotides match TRBD1. CDR1 is MGHRA and CDR2 is YSYEKL in the germline V gene. With 6 bases clipped from V and 1 base from J, the junction kept 7 bases outside the gene matches. CDR3 length: 16 residues. CDR3 nucleotides: TGCGCCAGCAGAGATTTAGGGACAGGGGCCAAAAACATTCAGTACTTC. Translating it yields CASRDLGTGAKNIQYF.

The V and J genes are TRBV5-1 and TRBJ2-7; TRBD2 matches 7 bases. The V and J ends lost 4 bases and 5 bases, in that order; junction bases with no gene match: 12. The CDR3 contains 15 residues. Germline loops: CDR1 SGHRS, CDR2 YFSETQ. CDR3 residues: CASSPGTITPHEQYF. CDR3 sequence (DNA): TGCGCCAGCAGCCCTGGGACTATAACCCCCCACGAGCAGTACTTC.

This clone occurred once. V is TRBV4-3 and J is TRBJ2-7; 7 bases are a match to TRBD2. There are 14 residues in the CDR3. The V segment lost 0 bases and the J segment 7 bases; nucleotides outside the gene matches: 6. Germline CDR1 reads LGHNA; CDR2 reads YSLEER. The CDR3 here is CASSQDWGGREQYF. DNA for the CDR3: TGCGCCAGCAGCCAAGATTGGGGGGGACGGGAGCAGTACTTC.

The chain couples TRBV5-1 to TRBJ2-7, with 9 bases lining up with TRBD1. This CDR3 spans 14 amino acids. J gave up 6 bases and V 4 bases, and 8 bases lay outside the gene matches. CDR1 and CDR2 from the germline V gene are SGHRS and YFSETQ. The CDR3 loop reads CASSPGQGRGEQYF. CDR3 nucleotides: TGCGCCAGCAGCCCGGGACAGGGCAGGGGCGAGCAGTACTTC.

The chain uses TRBV15 and TRBJ2-7, with a weak D call TRBD2 (5 bases). Germline CDR1 and CDR2: LNHNV and YYDKDF (reference sequence). Trimming took 0 bases from V and 7 from J, leaving 13 bases between them. The CDR3 sequence is 14 residues long. The CDR3 DNA follows: TGTGCCACCAGCAGAGATCCAACTAGGAAGGAGCAGTACTTC. This translates into CATSRDPTRKEQYF.

The chain combines TRBV10-2 with TRBJ1-2, with 9 bases fitting TRBD1. Germline V gives CDR1 WSHSY, CDR2 SAAADI. With 5 bases clipped from V and 0 bases from J, the junction kept 4 bases outside the gene matches. The CDR3 loop spans 15 amino acids. CDR3 coding DNA: TGCGCCAGCAGTCCACAGGGGGCGTCTAACTATGGCTACACCTTC. It translates to CASSPQGASNYGYTF.

A single count supports this clone. This sequence joins TRBV6-6 and TRBJ2-1, with 10 positions matching TRBD2. CDR3 size: 15 residues. With 4 bases clipped from V and 6 bases from J, the junction kept 6 bases outside the gene matches. Germline V lookup: CDR1 MNHNY, CDR2 SVGAGI (reference sequence). CDR3 sequence reads: CASSSSGSRANEQFF. CDR3 DNA: TGTGCCAGCAGTTCTAGCGGGAGTAGGGCCAATGAGCAGTTCTTC.

The chain links TRBV7-6 to TRBJ2-3; 10 bases are shared with TRBD1. Unmatched junction bases numbered 10, after V lost 5 bases and J lost 11 bases. The CDR3 extends over 14 amino acids. Germline V CDR1 and CDR2: SGHVS, FNYEAQ. The CDR3 loop reads CASSVSGQGGVQYF. As DNA, the CDR3 is TGTGCCAGCAGCGTGTCCGGACAGGGGGGAGTGCAGTATTTT.

The CDR3 sequence is CASTRTGTNEKLFF. DNA for the CDR3: TGTGCCAGCACCCGGACAGGAACTAATGAAAAACTGTTTTTT. The chain recombines TRBV6-5 with TRBJ1-4; 7 bases are shared with TRBD1. The CDR3 consists of 14 residues. CDR1 is MNHEY and CDR2 is SVGAGI in the germline V gene. V trimming: 7 bases; J trimming: 1 base; junction bases outside the gene matches: 3.

This clone was detected a few times. The CDR3: CAWRSPTWEQYF. The CDR3 coding sequence is TGTGCCTGGAGGAGCCCAACCTGGGAGCAGTACTTC. The rearrangement joins TRBV30 to TRBJ2-7; D not resolved. V lost 3 bases and J 7 bases, leaving 13 bases between the germline ends. The CDR3 extends over 12 amino acids. Germline V CDR1 and CDR2: GTSNPN, SVGIG (reference sequence).

The rearrangement joins TRBV7-3 to TRBJ2-5, with D possibly TRBD1 on 6 matching bases. The CDR3 has 15 residues. V lost 5 bases and J lost 2, with 15 bases in between. CDR1 and CDR2 from the germline V gene are SGHTA and FQGTGA. The CDR3 loop reads CASSLAGTTQETQYF. The DNA of the CDR3 is TGTGCCAGCAGCCTAGCCGGGACAACTCAAGAGACCCAGTACTTC.

J is TRBJ1-1 and V is TRBV7-2; TRBD1 aligns across 10 bases. In germline, CDR1 is SGHTA, CDR2 FQGNSA. The J segment lost 5 bases and the V segment lost 1 base, leaving 7 bases of the junction unmatched. This CDR3 region has 16 residues. CDR3 sequence (DNA): TGTGCCAGCAGCTTAGTACGTGGGACAGGGGTAACTGAAGCTTTCTTT. Translated, it gives CASSLVRGTGVTEAFF.